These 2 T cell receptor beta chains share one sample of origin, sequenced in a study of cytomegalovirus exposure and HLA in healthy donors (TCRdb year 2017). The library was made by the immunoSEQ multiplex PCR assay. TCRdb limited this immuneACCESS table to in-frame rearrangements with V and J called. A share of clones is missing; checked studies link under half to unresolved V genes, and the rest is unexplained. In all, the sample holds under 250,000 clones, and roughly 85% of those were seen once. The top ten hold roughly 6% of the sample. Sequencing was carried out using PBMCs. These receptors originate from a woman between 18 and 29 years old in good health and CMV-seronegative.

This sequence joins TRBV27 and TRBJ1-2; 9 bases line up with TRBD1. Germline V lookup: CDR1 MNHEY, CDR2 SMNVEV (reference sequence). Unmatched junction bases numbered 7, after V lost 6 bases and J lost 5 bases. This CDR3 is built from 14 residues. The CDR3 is CASSPTGGWYGYTF. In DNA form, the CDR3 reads TGTGCCAGCAGCCCGACAGGGGGTTGGTATGGCTACACCTTC.

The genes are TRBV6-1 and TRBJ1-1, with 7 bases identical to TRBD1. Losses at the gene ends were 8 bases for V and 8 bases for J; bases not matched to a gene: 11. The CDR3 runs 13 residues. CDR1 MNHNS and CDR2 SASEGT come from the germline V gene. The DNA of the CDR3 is TGTGCCAGCGGGATACAGGGGACCATGGAAGCTTTCTTT. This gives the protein CASGIQGTMEAFF.